A selection of T cell receptor beta chains follows, all from one sample in a study of cytomegalovirus exposure and HLA in healthy donors. TCRdb's table, derived via immunoSEQ multiplex PCR, lists solely in-frame clones and lacks some. The sample carries about 70,000 clones, more than 80% recorded once. Sample: PBMCs. The origin of the receptors is a woman in her twenties or thirties in good health and CMV-seronegative. CDR3s include the opening cysteine and the closing phenylalanine or tryptophan. Fields, in order: V gene, J gene, D gene, CDR3 protein. The D gene is left open where the match is weak.

>TRBV2|TRBJ1-6|NA
CASVQGAYNSPLHF
>TRBV28|TRBJ2-7|NA
CASSFSRDKSYEQYF
>TRBV18|TRBJ2-3|TRBD2
CASSPTSGGEGIGTQYF
>TRBV7-9|TRBJ2-7|TRBD1
CASSLGDRGPYEQYF
>TRBV6-1|TRBJ1-4|TRBD1
CASKTGQGNEKLFF
>TRBV5-1|TRBJ1-4|NA
CASSSTVLGGNEKLFF
>TRBV7-9|TRBJ1-1|TRBD1
CASSLGPGQGETEAFF
>TRBV7-3|TRBJ2-5|NA
CASSSRVRETQYF
>TRBV7-2|TRBJ2-2|NA
CASSGGAAPRTGELFF
>TRBV27|TRBJ2-7|TRBD2
CASSPLAEAGYEQYF
>TRBV29-1|TRBJ2-7|TRBD2
CSVVLAGVYEQYF
>TRBV6-6|TRBJ1-5|NA
CASSPGGRQPQHF
>TRBV28|TRBJ2-7|NA
CASSLVGGVSYEQYF
>TRBV27|TRBJ2-2|NA
CASSLSTRGNTGELFF
>TRBV12-5|TRBJ2-3|TRBD2
CASGLGLAGAVDTQYF
>TRBV2|TRBJ2-6|NA
CASSADRPIGGANVLTF
>TRBV15|TRBJ2-7|TRBD1
CATSRGQGAYEQYF
>TRBV4-3|TRBJ1-2|NA
CASSQDWEVDYGYTF
>TRBV5-4|TRBJ2-7|NA
CASSSDYNYEQYF
>TRBV7-3|TRBJ2-2|TRBD2
CASSASGANTGELFF
>TRBV9|TRBJ2-5|NA
CASSPRSTGLKETQYF
>TRBV28|TRBJ1-1|NA
CASSPTGISNTEAFF
>TRBV5-3|TRBJ1-2|NA
CARSGGASYGYTF
>TRBV28|TRBJ2-2|TRBD1
CASSPGQLGTGELFF
>TRBV5-1|TRBJ1-1|TRBD1
CASSFRTGNANVGSNTEAFF
>TRBV7-9|TRBJ2-6|TRBD1
CASSLRGQGYSGANVLTF
>TRBV4-2|TRBJ1-3|NA
CASSQERGVGGNTIYF
>TRBV28|TRBJ1-2|NA
CASSLRSYGYTF
>TRBV29-1|TRBJ2-3|TRBD2
CSVEWRGTETDTQYF
>TRBV19|TRBJ1-4|TRBD1
CASSFRDRGLVNEKLFF
>TRBV11-3|TRBJ2-1|NA
CASSLGPTLYNEQFF
>TRBV5-1|TRBJ2-1|TRBD2
CASSGRTSGPGSYNEQFF